Here is one T cell receptor (beta chain) with its context. This sample was taken from a study of blood T cell repertoires in COVID-19. The wider study: The analysed material was cDNA or gDNA that came from T cells, B-cell-depleted T cells, or PBMCs.

Germline V CDR1 and CDR2: LNHDA, SQIVND (reference sequence). Trimming shortened V by 4 bases and J by 6 bases, and 9 bases separated the two germline ends. This CDR3 has 12 residues. Study processing details: By means of reference gene primer amplification, nucleated cell counts were estimated. The data were produced by immunoSEQ multiplex PCR, yet TCRdb's version contains in-frame clones alone and is incomplete. D and trimming come from the DNA, and the V and J calls and clone size come from that table. The data show approximately 220,000 clones, 65% to 90% seen once. V and J are TRBV19 and TRBJ1-2; no firm D call. Sample: peripheral blood. The receptor was isolated from a woman in her 70s with acute or convalescent COVID-19. In DNA, the CDR3 is TGTGCCAGTAGTACCGCACGGGATGGCTACACCTTC. The encoded protein is CASSTARDGYTF.